The TCR beta chain described here comes from a study of CD8 T cells in ankylosing spondylitis. Findings and caveats of the study: A TCR beta motif made of several highly homologous variants seemed typical of ankylosing spondylitis blood.

Turning to this clonotype: Antigen specificity is unknown.

A single record per CDR3 protein comes from TCRdb applying MiXCR to the 5' RACE reads. The repertoire consists of about 500,000 distinct CDR3 sequences, with more than 9.5% occurring once and the leading ten covering under 7.5%. Sequencing used blood, either unsorted or a sorted T cell fraction (not recorded which). The TCR sequence derives from a male donor with ankylosing spondylitis.

CDR3: CASSPRREWLGTDTQYF. The CDR3 nucleotides read TGTGCCAGCAGTCCGAGGCGCGAATGGTTGGGCACAGATACGCAGTATTTT. V is TRBV7-2 and J is TRBJ2-3, with D uncertain. This CDR3 contains 17 residues. The V end was cut by 6 bases, the J end by 1 base, with 20 bases between. Germline assignment: CDR1 SGHTA and CDR2 FQGNSA.